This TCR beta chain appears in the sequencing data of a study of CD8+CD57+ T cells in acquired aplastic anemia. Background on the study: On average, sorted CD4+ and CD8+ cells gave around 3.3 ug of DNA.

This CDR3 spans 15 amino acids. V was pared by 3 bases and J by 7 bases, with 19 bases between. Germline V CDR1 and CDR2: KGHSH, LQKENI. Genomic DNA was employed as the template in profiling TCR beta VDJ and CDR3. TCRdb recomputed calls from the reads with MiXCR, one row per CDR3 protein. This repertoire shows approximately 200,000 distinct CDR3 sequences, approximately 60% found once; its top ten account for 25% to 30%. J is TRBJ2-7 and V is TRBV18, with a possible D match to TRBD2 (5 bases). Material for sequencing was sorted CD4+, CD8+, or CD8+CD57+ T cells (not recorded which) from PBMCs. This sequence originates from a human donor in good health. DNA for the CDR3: TGTGCCAGCTCACCGGTGCGGATGGACTTGTGGGAGCAGTACTTC. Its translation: CASSPVRMDLWEQYF.